The source of this T cell receptor (beta chain) is a study of patients and donors after allogeneic stem cell transplantation. CDR1 SGHAT and CDR2 FQNNGV come from the germline V gene. The ends lost 4 bases at V and 5 bases at J; junction bases unmatched: 14. The CDR3 runs 16 residues. TCRdb redid the calling of the RT-PCR reads with MiXCR, one entry per CDR3 protein. This table holds approximately 210,000 distinct CDR3 sequences, around two fifths found once. Sequencing used blood, either unsorted or a sorted T cell fraction (not recorded which). The genes are TRBV11-2 and TRBJ2-7, with TRBD1 matching 7 bases. The sequence was collected from a human donor who was either an allogeneic HSCT recipient or a stem cell or donor lymphocyte infusion donor (not recorded which). It is not recorded whose cells these are; they may come from a transplant donor. CDR3 sequence: CASSSPEADRIHEQYF. CDR3 coding DNA: TGTGCCAGCAGCTCCCCTGAGGCGGACAGGATCCACGAGCAGTACTTC.